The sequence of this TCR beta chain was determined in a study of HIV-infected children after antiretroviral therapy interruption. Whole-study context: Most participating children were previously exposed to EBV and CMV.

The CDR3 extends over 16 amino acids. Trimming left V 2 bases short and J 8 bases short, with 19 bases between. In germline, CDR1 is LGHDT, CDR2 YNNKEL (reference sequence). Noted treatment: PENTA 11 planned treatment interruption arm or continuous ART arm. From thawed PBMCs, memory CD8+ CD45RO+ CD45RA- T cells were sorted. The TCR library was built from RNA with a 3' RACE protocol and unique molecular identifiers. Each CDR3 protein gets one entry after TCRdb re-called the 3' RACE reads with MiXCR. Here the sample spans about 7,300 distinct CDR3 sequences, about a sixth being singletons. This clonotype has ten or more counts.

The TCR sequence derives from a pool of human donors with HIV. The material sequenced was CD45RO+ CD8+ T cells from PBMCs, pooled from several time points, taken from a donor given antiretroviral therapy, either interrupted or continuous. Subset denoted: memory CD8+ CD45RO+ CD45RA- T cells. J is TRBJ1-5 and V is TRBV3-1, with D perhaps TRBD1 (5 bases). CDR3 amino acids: CASSQSKGTPAEPQHF. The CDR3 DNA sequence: TGTGCCAGCAGCCAATCAAAGGGGACCCCTGCTGAGCCCCAGCATTTT. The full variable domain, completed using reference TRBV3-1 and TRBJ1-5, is DTAVSQTPKYLVTQMGNDKSIKCEQNLGHDTMYWYKQDSKKFLKIMFSYNNKELIINETVPNRFSPKSPDKAHLNLHINSLELGDSAVYFCASSQSKGTPAEPQHFGDGTRLSIL.